This T cell receptor beta chain was recovered during a study of human T cells and chemical hapten exposure. MiXCR, run by TCRdb on the RACE reads, gives a single entry per CDR3 protein. The sample yields around 150,000 distinct CDR3 sequences, about a quarter seen once. Time point here: patch test 3, about 24 weeks after DPC sensitization. Treatment reported: therapeutic diphenylcyclopropenone sensitization with weekly scalp DPC. As for this clonotype: The antigen is unknown.

Study findings and constraints: With alopecia, donors may have immune responses unlike healthy people's.

Trimming at V came to 6 bases and at J to 2 bases, leaving 1 base not matched to a gene. The germline gives CDR1 LGHNT, CDR2 FRNRAP. CDR3 length equals 13 residues. The TCR sequence derives from a woman between 18 and 30 years old with alopecia areata. Some clones in this sample may be carry-over from other donors' samples. This sample comprised whole blood, obtained in connection with sensitization to the hapten diphenylcyclopropenone (DPC). The V and J genes are TRBV12-5 and TRBJ1-3, with 7 bases aligning to TRBD1. CDR3 protein: CASGTGTGNTIYF. Here the CDR3 DNA reads TGTGCTAGTGGGACAGGGACTGGAAACACCATATATTTT.